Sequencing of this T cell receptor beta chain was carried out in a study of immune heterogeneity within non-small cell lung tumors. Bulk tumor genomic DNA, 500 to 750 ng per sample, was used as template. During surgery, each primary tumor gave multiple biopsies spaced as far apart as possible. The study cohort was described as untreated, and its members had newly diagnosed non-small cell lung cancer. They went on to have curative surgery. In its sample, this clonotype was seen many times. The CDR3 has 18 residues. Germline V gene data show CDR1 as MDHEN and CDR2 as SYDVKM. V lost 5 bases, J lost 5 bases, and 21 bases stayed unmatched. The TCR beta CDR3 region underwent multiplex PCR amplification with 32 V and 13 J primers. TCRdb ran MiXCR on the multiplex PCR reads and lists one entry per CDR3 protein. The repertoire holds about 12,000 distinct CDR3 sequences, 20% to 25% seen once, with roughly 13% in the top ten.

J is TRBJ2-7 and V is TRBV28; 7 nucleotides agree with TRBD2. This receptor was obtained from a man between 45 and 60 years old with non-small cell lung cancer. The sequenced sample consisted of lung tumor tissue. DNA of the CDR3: TGTGCCAGCAGTGATCCTCGAGGGGCAAGGGACTACCGGGACGAGCAGTACTTC. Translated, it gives CASSDPRGARDYRDEQYF. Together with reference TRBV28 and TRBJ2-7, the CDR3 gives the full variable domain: DVKVTQSSRYLVKRTGEKVFLECVQDMDHENMFWYRQDPGLGLRLIYFSYDVKMKEKGDIPEGYSVSREKKERFSLILESASTNQTSMYLCASSDPRGARDYRDEQYFGPGTRLTVT.